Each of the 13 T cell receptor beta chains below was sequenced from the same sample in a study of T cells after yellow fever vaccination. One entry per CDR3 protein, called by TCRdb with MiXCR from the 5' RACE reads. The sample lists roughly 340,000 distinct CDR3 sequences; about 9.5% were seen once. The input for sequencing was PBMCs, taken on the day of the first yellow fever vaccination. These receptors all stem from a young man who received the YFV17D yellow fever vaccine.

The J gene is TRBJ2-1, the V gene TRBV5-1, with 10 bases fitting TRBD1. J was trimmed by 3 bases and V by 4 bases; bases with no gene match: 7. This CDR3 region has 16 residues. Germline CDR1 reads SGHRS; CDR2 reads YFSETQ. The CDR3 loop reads CASSKPRDRGYNEQFF. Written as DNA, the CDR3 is TGCGCCAGCAGCAAACCACGGGACAGGGGCTACAATGAGCAGTTCTTC. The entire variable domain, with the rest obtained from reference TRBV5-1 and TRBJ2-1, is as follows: KAGVTQTPRYLIKTRGQQVTLSCSPISGHRSVSWYQQTPGQGLQFLFEYFSETQRNKGNFPGRFSGRQFSNSRSEMNVSTLELGDSALYLCASSKPRDRGYNEQFFGPGTRLTVL.

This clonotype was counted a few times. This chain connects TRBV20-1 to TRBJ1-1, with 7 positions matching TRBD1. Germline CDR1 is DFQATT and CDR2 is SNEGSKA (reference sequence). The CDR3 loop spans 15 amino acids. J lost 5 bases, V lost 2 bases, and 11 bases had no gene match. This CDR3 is CSARLTGSWLTEAFF. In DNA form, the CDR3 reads TGCAGTGCTAGACTGACAGGGAGTTGGCTAACTGAAGCTTTCTTT.

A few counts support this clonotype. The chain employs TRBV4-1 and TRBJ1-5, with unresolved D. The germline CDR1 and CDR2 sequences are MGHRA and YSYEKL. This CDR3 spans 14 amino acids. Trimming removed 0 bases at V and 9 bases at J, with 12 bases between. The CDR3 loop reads CASSQEDGVGPQHF. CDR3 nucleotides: TGCGCCAGCAGCCAAGAGGACGGAGTGGGGCCCCAGCATTTT.

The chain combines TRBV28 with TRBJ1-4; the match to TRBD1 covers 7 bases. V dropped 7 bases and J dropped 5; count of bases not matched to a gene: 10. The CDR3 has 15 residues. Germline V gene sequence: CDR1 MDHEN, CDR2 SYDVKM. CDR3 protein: CASTLARGYNEKLFF. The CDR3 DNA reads TGTGCCAGCACCCTCGCCAGGGGGTACAATGAAAAACTGTTTTTT.

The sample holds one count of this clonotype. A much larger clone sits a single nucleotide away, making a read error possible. The CDR3 reads CASSQQGLSTEALF. Written as DNA, the CDR3 is TGTGCCAGCAGTCAACAGGGGCTGAGCACTGAAGCTCTCTTT. The chain links TRBV12-3 or TRBV12-4 to TRBJ1-1, with 7 positions matching TRBD1. The CDR3 contains 14 residues.

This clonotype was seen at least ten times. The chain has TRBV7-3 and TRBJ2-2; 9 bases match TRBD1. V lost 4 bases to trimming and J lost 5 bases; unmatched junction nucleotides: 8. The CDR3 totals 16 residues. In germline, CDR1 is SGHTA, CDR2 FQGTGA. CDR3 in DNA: TGTGCCAGCAGCTCCCCGGGACAGGGCGCAACCGGGGAGCTGTTTTTT. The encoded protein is CASSSPGQGATGELFF. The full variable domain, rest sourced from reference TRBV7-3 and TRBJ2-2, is GAGVSQTPSNKVTEKGKYVELRCDPISGHTALYWYRQSLGQGPEFLIYFQGTGAADDSGLPNDRFFAVRPEGSVSTLKIQRTERGDSAVYLCASSSPGQGATGELFFGEGSRLTVL.

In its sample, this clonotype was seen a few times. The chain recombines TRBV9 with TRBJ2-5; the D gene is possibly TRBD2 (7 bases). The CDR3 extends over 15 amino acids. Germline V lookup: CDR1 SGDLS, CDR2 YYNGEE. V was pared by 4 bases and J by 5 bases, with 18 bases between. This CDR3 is CASSPMGGAMETQYF. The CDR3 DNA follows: TGTGCCAGCAGCCCTATGGGGGGGGCGATGGAGACCCAGTACTTC.

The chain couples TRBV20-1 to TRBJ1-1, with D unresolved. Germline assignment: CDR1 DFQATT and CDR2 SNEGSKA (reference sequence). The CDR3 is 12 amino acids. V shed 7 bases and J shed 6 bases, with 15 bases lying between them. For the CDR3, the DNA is TGCAGTGTATCCGAGGACCGGGCTGAAGCTTTCTTT. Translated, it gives CSVSEDRAEAFF.

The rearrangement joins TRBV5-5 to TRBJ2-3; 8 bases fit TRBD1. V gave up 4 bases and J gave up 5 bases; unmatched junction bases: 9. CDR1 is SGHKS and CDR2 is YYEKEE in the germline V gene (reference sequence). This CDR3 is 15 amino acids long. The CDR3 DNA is TGTGCCAGCAGCCTAGGACAGGGTACGCTAGATACGCAGTATTTT. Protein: CASSLGQGTLDTQYF.

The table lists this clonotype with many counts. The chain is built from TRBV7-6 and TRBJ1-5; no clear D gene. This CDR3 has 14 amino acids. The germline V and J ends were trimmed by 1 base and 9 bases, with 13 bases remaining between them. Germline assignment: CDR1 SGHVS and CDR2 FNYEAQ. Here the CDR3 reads CASSLEDGRGPQHF. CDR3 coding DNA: TGTGCCAGCAGCTTAGAGGACGGGCGTGGGCCCCAGCATTTT.

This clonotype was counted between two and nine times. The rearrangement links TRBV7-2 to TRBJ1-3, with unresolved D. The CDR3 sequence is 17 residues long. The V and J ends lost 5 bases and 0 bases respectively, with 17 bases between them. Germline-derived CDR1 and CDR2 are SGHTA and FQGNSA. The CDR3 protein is CASSLGPQESSGNTIYF. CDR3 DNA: TGTGCCAGCAGCCTCGGGCCGCAGGAGTCCTCTGGAAACACCATATATTTT. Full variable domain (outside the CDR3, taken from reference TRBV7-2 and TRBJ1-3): GAGVSQSPSNKVTEKGKDVELRCDPISGHTALYWYRQSLGQGLEFLIYFQGNSAPDKSGLPSDRFSAERTGGSVSTLTIQRTQQEDSAVYLCASSLGPQESSGNTIYFGEGSWLTVV.

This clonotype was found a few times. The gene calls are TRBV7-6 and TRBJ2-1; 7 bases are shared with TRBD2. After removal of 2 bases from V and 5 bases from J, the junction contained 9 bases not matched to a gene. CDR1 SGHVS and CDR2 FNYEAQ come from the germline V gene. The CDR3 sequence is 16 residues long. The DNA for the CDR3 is TGTGCCAGCAGCTTAAGGTCCCGCGGGGGAAACAATGAGCAGTTCTTC. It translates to CASSLRSRGGNNEQFF.

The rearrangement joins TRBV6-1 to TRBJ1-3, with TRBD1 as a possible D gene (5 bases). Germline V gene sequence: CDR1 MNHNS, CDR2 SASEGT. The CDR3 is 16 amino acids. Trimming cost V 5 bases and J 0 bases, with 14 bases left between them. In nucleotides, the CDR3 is TGTGCCAGCAGTCCAGGGTCCCCCGACTCTGGAAACACCATATATTTT. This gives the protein CASSPGSPDSGNTIYF.